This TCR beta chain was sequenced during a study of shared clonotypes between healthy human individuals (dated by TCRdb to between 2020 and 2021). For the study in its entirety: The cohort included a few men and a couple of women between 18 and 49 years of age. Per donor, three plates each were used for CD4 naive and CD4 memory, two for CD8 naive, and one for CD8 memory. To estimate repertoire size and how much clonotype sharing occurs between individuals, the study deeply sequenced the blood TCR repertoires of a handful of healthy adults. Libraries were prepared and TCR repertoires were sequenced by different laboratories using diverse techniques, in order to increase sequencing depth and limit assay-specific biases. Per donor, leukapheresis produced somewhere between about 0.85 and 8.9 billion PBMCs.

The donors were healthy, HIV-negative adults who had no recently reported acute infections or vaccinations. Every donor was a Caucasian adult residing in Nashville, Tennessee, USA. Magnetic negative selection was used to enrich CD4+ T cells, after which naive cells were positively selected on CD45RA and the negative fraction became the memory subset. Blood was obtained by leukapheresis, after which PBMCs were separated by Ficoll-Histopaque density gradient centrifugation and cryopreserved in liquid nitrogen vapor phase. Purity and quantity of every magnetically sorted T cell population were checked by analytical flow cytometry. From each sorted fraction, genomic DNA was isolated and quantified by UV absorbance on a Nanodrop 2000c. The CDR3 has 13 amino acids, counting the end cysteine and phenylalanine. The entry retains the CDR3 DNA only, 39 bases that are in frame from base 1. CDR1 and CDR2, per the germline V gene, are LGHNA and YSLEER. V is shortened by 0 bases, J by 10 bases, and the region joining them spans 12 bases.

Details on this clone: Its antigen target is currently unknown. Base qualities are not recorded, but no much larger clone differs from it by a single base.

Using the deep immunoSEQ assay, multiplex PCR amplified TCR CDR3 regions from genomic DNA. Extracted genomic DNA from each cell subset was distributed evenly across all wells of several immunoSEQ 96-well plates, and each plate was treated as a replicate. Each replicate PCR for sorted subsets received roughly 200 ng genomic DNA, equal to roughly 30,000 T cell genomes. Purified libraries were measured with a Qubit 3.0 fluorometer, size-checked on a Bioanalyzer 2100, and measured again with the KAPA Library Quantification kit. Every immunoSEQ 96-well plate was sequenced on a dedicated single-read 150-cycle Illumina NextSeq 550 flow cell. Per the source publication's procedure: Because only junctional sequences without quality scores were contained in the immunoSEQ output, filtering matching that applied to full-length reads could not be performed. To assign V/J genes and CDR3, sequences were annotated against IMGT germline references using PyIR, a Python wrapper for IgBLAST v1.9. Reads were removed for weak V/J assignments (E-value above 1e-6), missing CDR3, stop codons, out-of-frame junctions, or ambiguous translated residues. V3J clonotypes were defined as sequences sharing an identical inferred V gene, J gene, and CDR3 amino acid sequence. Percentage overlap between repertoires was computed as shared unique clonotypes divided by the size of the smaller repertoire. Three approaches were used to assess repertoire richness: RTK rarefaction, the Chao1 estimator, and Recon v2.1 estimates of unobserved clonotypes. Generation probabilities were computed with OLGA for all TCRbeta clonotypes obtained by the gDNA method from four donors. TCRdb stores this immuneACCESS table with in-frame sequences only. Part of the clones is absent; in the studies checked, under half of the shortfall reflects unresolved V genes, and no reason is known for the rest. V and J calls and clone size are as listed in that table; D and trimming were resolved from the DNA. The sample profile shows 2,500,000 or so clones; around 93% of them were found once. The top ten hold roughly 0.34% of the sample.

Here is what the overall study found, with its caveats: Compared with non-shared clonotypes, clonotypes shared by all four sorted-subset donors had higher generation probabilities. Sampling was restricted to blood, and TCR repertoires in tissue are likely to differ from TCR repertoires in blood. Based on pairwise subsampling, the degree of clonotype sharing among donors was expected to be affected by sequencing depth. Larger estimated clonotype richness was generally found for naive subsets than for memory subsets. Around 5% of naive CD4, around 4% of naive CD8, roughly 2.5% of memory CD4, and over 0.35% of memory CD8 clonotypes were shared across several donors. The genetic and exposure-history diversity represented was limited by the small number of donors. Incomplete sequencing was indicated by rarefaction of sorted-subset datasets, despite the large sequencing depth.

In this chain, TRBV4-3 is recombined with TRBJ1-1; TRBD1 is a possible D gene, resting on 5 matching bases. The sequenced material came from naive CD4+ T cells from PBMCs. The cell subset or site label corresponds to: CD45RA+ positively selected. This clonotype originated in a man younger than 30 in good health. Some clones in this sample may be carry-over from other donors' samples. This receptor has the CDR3 CASSQDLSQGAFF. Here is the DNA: TGCGCCAGCAGCCAAGATCTTAGTCAGGGAGCTTTCTTT.